This TCR beta chain was identified during a study of radiation and T cells in renal cell carcinoma. Study-level results: In blood, top tumor clones expanded by 2 weeks, shrinking by 4. Baseline intratumoral clonotype presence is unknown without pretreatment biopsies.

With regard to this clone: Its cognate antigen is unknown.

Repertoires were generated with immunoSEQ multiplex PCR, while TCRdb's copy carries only in-frame clones and drops some. Of just under 80,000 clones in the sample, around 86% were seen once. The CDR3 is 16 amino acids. J was trimmed by 2 bases and V by 1 base; bases with no gene match: 9. The V gene's germline CDR1 is SGHNT and CDR2 YYREEE (reference sequence). Time point meaning: blood 2 weeks post-SBRT. Treatment: 15 Gy SBRT to primary tumor, nephrectomy 4 weeks later. Serial blood draws occurred at baseline and 2 and 4 weeks post-SBRT. Sample: blood, taken from a patient whose treatment included radiotherapy and nephrectomy. The sequence was collected from a woman aged 45-65 years with renal cell carcinoma. J is TRBJ2-7 and V is TRBV5-4, with 7 bases fitting TRBD2. The CDR3 DNA is TGTGCCAGCAGCTTGTTCCGGGGGGAAGGGACCTACGAGCAGTACTTC. It encodes CASSLFRGEGTYEQYF.